The 6 T cell receptor beta chains listed next were all sequenced from one sample in a study of blood T cell repertoires in COVID-19. The protocol was immunoSEQ multiplex PCR, while the TCRdb copy is restricted to in-frame clones and leaves out a portion. The sample contains around 300,000 clones, approximately 88% of which appear only once. The sequenced sample consisted of PBMCs or T cells enriched from blood (not recorded which). All receptors come from a man aged 25-45 years who had recovered from COVID-19.

The rearrangement links TRBV19 to TRBJ2-2; TRBD2 agrees at 7 bases. The CDR3 extends over 16 amino acids. CDR1 is LNHDA, CDR2 SQIVND, per germline (reference sequence). Trimming cost V 3 bases and J 4 bases; bases outside gene matches: 8. Here the CDR3 DNA reads TGTGCCAGTAGTATGAGGAGCGGGGTCATCACCGGGGAGCTGTTTTTT. Residues: CASSMRSGVITGELFF.

The CDR3 loop is CASSPGTSTYEQYF. CDR3 nucleotide sequence: TGTGCCAGCAGTCCCGGGACTAGCACCTACGAGCAGTACTTC. The J gene is TRBJ2-7, the V gene TRBV28; 9 bases agree with TRBD2. The junction had 4 bases not matched to a gene; V was cut back by 5 bases and J by 2 bases. The germline V gene encodes CDR1 MDHEN and CDR2 SYDVKM. The CDR3 covers 14 residues.

This clone appeared a single time. This chain links TRBV19 with TRBJ1-1; D remains unclear. This CDR3 contains 13 residues. V was cut by 1 base and J by 11 bases, with 14 bases left in between. Germline V gene lookup returns CDR1 LNHDA and CDR2 SQIVND (reference sequence). CDR3 sequence reads: CASSIGLNSGAFF. CDR3 DNA sequence: TGTGCCAGTAGTATAGGGCTGAACTCGGGGGCTTTCTTT.

The chain has TRBV28 and TRBJ2-7; possible D gene TRBD1, 6 bases. With 4 bases removed from V and 4 bases from J, the gap between germline ends came to 14 bases. This CDR3 spans 14 amino acids. The V gene's germline CDR1 is MDHEN and CDR2 SYDVKM. CDR3 in DNA: TGTGCCAGCAGTTCAGGGCAGGGGTTATACGAGCAGTACTTC. It translates to CASSSGQGLYEQYF.

J is TRBJ1-2 and V is TRBV18; D is ambiguous. The CDR3 spans 13 residues. Trimming removed 2 bases at V and 0 bases at J, with 4 bases between. The germline CDR1 and CDR2 sequences are KGHSH and LQKENI. The CDR3, as DNA: TGTGCCAGCTCACCAGACACTAACTATGGCTACACCTTC. It specifies CASSPDTNYGYTF.

A single count supports this clone. The genes are TRBV5-1 and TRBJ2-1; TRBD2 aligns across 9 bases. Germline trimming cut 4 bases from V and 8 bases from J; bases unmatched to any gene: 1. The CDR3 runs to 12 residues. Per the germline V gene, CDR1 is SGHRS and CDR2 is YFSETQ. CDR3 sequence reads: CASSAGGYEQFF. CDR3 bases: TGCGCCAGCAGCGCGGGGGGGTATGAGCAGTTCTTC.